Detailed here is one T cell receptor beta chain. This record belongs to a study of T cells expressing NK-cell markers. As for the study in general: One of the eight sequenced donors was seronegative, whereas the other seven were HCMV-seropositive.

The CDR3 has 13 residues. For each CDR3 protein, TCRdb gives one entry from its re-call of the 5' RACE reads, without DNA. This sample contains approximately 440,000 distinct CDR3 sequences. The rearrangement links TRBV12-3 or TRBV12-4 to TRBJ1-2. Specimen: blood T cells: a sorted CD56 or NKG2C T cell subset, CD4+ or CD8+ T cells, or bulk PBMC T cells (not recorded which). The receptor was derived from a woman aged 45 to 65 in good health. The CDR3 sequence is CASRATENYGYTF.